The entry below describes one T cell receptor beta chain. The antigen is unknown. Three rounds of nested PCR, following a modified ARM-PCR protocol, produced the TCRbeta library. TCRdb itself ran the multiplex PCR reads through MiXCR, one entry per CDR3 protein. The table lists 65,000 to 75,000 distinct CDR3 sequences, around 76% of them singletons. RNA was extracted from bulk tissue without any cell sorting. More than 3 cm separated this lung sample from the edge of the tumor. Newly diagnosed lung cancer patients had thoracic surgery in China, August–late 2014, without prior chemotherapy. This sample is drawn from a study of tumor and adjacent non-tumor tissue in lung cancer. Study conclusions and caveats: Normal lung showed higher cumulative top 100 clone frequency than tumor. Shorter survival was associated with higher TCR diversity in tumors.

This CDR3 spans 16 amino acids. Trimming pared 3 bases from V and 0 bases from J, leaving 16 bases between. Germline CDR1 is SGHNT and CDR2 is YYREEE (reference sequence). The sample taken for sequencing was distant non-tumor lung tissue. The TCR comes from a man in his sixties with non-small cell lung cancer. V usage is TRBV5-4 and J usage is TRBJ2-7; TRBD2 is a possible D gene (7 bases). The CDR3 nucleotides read TGTGCCAGCAGCTGGCGGGGGCGAGGGGGCTCCTACGAGCAGTACTTC. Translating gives CASSWRGRGGSYEQYF.